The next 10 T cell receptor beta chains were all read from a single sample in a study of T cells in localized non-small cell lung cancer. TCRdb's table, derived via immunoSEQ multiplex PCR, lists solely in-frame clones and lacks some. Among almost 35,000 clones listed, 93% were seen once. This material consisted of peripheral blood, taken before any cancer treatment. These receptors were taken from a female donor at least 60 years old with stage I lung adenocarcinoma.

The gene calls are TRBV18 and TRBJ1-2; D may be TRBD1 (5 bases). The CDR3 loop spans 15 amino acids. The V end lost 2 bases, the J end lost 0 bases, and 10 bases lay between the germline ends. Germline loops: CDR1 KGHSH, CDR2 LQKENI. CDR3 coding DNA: TGTGCCAGCTCACCAGGGACCGCTACTAACTATGGCTACACCTTC. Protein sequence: CASSPGTATNYGYTF. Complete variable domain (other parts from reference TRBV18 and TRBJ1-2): NAGVMQNPRHLVRRRGQEARLRCSPMKGHSHVYWYRQLPEEGLKFMVYLQKENIIDESGMPKERFSAEFPKEGPSILRIQQVVRGDSAAYFCASSPGTATNYGYTFGSGTRLTVV.

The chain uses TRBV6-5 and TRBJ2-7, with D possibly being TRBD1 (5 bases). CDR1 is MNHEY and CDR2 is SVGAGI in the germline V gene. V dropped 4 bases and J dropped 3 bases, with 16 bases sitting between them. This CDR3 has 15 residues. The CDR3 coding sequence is TGTGCCAGCAGTTCGCGCACAGGAATGCTCTACGAGCAGTACTTC. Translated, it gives CASSSRTGMLYEQYF.

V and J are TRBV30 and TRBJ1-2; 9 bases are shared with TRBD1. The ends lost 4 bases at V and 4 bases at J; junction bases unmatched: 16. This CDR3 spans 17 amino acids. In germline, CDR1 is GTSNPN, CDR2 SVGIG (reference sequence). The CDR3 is CAWNKGTPGQGPYGYTF. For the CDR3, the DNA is TGTGCCTGGAACAAAGGGACCCCGGGACAGGGACCCTATGGCTACACCTTC. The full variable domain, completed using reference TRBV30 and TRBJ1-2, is SQTIHQWPATLVQPVGSPLSLECTVEGTSNPNLYWYRQAAGRGLQLLFYSVGIGQISSEVPQNLSASRPQDRQFILSSKKLLLSDSGFYLCAWNKGTPGQGPYGYTFGSGTRLTVV.

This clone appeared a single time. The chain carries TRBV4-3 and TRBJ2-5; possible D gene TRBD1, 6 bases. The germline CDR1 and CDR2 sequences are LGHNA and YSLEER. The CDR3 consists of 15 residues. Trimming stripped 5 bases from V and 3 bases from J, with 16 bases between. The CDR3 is CASSKQVAGEETQYF. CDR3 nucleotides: TGCGCCAGCAGCAAGCAAGTGGCAGGGGAAGAGACCCAGTACTTC.

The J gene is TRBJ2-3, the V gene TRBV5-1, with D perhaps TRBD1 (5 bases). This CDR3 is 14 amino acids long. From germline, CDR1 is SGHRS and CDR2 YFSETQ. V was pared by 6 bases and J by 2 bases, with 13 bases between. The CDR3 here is CASTVGPSTDTQYF. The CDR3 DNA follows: TGCGCCAGCACGGTGGGGCCCTCCACAGATACGCAGTATTTT.

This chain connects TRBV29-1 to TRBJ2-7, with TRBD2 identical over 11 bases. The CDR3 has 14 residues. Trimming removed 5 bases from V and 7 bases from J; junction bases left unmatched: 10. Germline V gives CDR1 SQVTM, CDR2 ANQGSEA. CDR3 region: CSVSLAGGPGEQYV. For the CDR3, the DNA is TGCAGCGTTTCCTTAGCGGGAGGGCCTGGGGAGCAGTACGTC.

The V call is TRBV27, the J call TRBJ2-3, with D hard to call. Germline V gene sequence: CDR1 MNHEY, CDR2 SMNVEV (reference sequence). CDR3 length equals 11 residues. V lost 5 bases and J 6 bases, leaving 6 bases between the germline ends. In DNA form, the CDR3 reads TGTGCCAGCAGTATGCGTGATACGCAGTATTTT. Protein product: CASSMRDTQYF.

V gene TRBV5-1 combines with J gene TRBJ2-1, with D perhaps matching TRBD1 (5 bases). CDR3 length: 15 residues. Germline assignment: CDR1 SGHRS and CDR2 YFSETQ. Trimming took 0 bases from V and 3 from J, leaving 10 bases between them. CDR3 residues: CASSLAQGDYNEQFF. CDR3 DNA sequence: TGCGCCAGCAGCTTGGCGCAAGGGGACTACAATGAGCAGTTCTTC.

The DNA for the CDR3 is TGTGCCAGCAGCTCTGGGACAGGCTTCAACTCGGGTTATGGCTACACCTTC. As protein: CASSSGTGFNSGYGYTF. This rearrangement joins TRBV9 to TRBJ1-2; 8 bases are a match to TRBD1. The V segment lost 4 bases and the J segment 5 bases; nucleotides outside the gene matches: 16. This CDR3 comprises 17 residues. Germline CDR1 and CDR2: SGDLS and YYNGEE.

The CDR3 sequence is CASSPPYRNTEAFF. In DNA, the CDR3 is TGTGCCAGCTCACCACCCTACCGGAACACTGAAGCTTTCTTT. V and J are TRBV18 and TRBJ1-1; D uncertain. Germline CDR1 KGHSH, CDR2 LQKENI. V was pared by 0 bases and J by 1 base, with 6 bases between. The CDR3 has 14 amino acids.